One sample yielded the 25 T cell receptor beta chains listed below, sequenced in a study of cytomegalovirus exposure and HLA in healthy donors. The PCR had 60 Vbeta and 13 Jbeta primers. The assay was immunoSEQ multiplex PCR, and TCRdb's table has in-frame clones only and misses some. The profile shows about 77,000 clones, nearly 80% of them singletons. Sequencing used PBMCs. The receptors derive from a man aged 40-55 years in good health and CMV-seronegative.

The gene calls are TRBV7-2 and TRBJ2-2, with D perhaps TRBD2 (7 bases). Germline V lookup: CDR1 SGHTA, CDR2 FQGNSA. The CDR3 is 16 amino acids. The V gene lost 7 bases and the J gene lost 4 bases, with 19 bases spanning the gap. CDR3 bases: TGTGCCAGCATCCTTAGAGGGGGGGCGCGCACCGGGGAGCTGTTTTTT. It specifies CASILRGGARTGELFF.

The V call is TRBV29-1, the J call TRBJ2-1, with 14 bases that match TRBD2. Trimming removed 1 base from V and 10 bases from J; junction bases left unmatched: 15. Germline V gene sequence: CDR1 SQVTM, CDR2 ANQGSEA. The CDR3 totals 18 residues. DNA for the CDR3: TGCAGCGTTGAAGGACTAGCGGGAGGGCCGGCGGCCGTCTACGAGCAGTTCTTC. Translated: CSVEGLAGGPAAVYEQFF.

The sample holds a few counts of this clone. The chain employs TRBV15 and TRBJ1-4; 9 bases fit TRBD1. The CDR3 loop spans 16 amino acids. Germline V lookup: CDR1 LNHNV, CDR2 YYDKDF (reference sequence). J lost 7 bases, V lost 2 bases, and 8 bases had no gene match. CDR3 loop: CATSRRPGQGFEKLFF. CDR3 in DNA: TGTGCCACCAGCAGAAGGCCGGGACAGGGCTTTGAAAAACTGTTTTTT.

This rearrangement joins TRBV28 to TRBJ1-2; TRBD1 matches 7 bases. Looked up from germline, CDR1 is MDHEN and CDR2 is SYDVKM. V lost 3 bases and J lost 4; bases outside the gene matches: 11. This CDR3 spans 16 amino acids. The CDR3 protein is CASSFARRQGSYGYTF. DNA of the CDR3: TGTGCCAGCAGTTTCGCCCGTCGACAGGGCTCCTATGGCTACACCTTC.

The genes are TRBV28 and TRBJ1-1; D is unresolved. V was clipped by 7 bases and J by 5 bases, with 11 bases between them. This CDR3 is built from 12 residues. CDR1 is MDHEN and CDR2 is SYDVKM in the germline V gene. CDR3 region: CASTLYGTEAFF. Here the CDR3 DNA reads TGTGCCAGCACCCTCTACGGGACTGAAGCTTTCTTT.

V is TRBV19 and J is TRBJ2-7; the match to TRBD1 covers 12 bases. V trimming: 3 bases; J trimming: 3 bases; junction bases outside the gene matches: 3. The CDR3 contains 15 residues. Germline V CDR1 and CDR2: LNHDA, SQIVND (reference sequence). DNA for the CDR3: TGTGCCAGTAGTATTGGGACAGGGGGCCGCTACGAGCAGTACTTC. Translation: CASSIGTGGRYEQYF.

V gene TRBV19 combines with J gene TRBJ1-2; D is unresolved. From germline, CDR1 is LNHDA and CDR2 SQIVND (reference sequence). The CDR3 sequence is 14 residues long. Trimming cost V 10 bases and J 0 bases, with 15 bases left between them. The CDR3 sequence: CATLPGYANYGYTF. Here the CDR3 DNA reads TGTGCCACTCTCCCGGGGTATGCTAACTATGGCTACACCTTC.

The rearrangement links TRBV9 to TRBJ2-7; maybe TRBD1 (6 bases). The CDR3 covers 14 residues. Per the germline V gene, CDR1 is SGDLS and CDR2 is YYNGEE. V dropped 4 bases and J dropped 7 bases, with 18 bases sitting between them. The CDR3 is CASSPGTLRGEQYF. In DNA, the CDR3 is TGTGCCAGCAGCCCTGGGACCCTTAGGGGGGAGCAGTACTTC.

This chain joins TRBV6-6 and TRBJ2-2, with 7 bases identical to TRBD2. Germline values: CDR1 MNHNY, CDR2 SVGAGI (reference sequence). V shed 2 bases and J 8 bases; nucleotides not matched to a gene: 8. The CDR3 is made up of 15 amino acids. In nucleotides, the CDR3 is TGTGCCAGCAGTTACATTCTAGCGGTTCCGGGGGAGCTGTTTTTT. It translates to CASSYILAVPGELFF.

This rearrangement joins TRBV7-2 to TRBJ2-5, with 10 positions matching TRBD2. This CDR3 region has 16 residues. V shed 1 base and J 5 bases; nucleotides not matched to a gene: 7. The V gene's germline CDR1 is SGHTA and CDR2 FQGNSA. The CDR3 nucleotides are TGTGCCAGCAGCTTAGTGGGTAGCGGGAGGAGGGAGACCCAGTACTTC. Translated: CASSLVGSGRRETQYF.

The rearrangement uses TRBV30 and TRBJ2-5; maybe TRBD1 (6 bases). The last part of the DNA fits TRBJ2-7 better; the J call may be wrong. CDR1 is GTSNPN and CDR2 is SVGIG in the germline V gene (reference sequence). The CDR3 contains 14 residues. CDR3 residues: CAWRPQGLSYEQYF. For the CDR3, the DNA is TGTGCCTGGAGACCGCAGGGGCTTTCCTACGAGCAGTACTTC.

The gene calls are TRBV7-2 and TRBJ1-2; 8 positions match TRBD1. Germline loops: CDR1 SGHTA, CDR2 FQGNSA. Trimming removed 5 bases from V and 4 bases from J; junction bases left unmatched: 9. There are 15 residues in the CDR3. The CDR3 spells CASSQQPGGSYGYTF. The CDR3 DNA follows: TGTGCCAGCAGCCAACAACCAGGGGGCAGCTATGGCTACACCTTC.

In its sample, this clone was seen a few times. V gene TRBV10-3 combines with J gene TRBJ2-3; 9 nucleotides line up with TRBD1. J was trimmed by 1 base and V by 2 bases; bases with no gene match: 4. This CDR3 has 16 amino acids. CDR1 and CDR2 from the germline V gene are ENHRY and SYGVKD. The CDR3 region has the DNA TGTGCCATCAGTGAGACGGGACAGGGCGGCACAGATACGCAGTATTTT. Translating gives CAISETGQGGTDTQYF.

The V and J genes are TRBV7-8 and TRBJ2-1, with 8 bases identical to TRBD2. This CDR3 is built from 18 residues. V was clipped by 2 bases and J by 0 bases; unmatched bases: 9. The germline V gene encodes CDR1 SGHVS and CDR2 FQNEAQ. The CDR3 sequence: CASSLFRGLAGSYNEQFF. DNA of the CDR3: TGTGCCAGCAGCTTATTCAGGGGTCTAGCGGGCTCCTACAATGAGCAGTTCTTC.

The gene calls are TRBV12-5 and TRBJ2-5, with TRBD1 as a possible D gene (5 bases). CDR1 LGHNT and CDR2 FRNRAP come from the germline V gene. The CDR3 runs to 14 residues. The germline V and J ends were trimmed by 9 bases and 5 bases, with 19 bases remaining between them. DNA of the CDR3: TGTGCTAGCGGAACTGGGGCCGCTTGGGAGACCCAGTACTTC. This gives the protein CASGTGAAWETQYF.

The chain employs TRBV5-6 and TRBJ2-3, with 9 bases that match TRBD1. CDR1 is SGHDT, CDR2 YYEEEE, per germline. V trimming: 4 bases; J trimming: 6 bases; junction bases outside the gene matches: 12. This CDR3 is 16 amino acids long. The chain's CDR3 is CASSLPGQGGYDTQYF. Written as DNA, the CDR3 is TGTGCCAGCAGCCTGCCGGGACAGGGTGGTTACGATACGCAGTATTTT.

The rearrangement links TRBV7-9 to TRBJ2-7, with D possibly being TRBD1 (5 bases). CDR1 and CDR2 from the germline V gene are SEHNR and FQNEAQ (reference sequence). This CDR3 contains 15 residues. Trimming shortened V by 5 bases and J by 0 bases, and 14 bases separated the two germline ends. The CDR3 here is CASSIDRSSSYEQYF. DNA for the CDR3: TGTGCCAGCAGCATTGACAGATCGAGCTCCTACGAGCAGTACTTC.

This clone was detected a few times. CDR3 region: CASSLSSGMGTGELFF. The CDR3 nucleotides are TGCGCCAGCAGCTTGTCCTCAGGGATGGGGACCGGGGAGCTGTTTTTT. The rearrangement links TRBV5-1 to TRBJ2-2; D may be TRBD1 (5 bases). With 1 base removed from V and 5 bases from J, the gap between germline ends came to 15 bases. CDR1 is SGHRS, CDR2 YFSETQ, per germline. The CDR3 contains 16 residues.

The CDR3 sequence: CASSIATGLGAGANEQFF. In nucleotides, the CDR3 is TGTGCCAGTAGTATAGCGACGGGACTAGGAGCGGGGGCGAATGAGCAGTTCTTC. The rearrangement links TRBV19 to TRBJ2-1, with 8 positions matching TRBD2. Losses at the gene ends were 1 base for V and 7 bases for J; bases not matched to a gene: 15. The CDR3 is made up of 18 amino acids. From germline, CDR1 is LNHDA and CDR2 SQIVND (reference sequence).

The CDR3 reads CAISESTAGGIYGYTF. DNA of the CDR3: TGTGCCATCAGTGAGTCGACAGCAGGGGGGATCTATGGCTACACCTTC. The V call is TRBV10-3, the J call TRBJ1-2, with TRBD1 matching over 7 bases. Germline values: CDR1 ENHRY, CDR2 SYGVKD. Trimming removed 0 bases from V and 4 bases from J; junction bases left unmatched: 8. The CDR3 runs to 16 residues.

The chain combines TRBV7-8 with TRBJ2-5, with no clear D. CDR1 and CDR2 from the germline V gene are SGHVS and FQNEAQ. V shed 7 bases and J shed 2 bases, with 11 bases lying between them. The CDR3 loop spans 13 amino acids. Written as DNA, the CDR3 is TGTGCCAGCAACCACTTGAAACAAGAGACCCAGTACTTC. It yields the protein CASNHLKQETQYF.

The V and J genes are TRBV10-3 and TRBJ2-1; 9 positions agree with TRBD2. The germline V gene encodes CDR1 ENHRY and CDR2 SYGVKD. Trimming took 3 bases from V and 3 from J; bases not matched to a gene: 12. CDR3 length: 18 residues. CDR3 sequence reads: CAISENPGLAHLYNEQFF. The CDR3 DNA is TGTGCCATCAGTGAAAATCCCGGACTAGCGCACCTCTACAATGAGCAGTTCTTC.

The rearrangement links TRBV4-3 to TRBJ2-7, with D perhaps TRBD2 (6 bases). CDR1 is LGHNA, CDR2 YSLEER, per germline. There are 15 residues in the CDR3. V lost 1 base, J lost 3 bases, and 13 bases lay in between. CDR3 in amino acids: CASSQGRGLSYEQYF. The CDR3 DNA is TGCGCCAGCAGCCAAGGAAGGGGACTTAGCTACGAGCAGTACTTC.

This chain's CDR3 is CASSQSCQSEYEQYF. In DNA form, the CDR3 reads TGCGCCAGCAGTCAATCTTGCCAGTCGGAGTACGAGCAGTACTTC. The chain has TRBV23-1 and TRBJ2-7; D gene unclear. TRBV23-1 is identified as an open reading frame with a role that is uncertain. CDR3 length: 15 amino acids. Trimming removed 0 bases at V and 4 bases at J, with 13 bases between.

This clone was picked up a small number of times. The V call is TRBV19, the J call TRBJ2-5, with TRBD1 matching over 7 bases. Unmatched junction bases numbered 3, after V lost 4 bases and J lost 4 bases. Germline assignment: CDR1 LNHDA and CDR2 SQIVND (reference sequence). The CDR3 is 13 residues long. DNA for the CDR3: TGTGCCAGTAGTAAAACAGGGGCAGAGACCCAGTACTTC. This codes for CASSKTGAETQYF.